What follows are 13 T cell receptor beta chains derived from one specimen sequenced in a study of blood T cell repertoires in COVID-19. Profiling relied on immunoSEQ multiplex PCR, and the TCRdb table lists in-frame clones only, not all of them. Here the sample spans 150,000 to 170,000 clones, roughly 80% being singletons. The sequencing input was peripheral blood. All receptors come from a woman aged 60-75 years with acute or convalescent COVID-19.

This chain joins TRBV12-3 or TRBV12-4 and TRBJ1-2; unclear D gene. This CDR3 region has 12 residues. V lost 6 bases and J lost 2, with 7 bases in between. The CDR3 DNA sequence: TGTGCCAGCAGCCAACAAAACTATGGCTACACCTTC. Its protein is CASSQQNYGYTF.

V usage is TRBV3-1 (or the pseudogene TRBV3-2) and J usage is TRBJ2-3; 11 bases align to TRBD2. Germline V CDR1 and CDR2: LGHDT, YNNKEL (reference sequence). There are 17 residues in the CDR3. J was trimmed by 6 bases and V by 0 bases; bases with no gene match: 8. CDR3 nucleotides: TGTGCCAGCAGCCAAGATGGGATAGCGGGGGGGCATGATACGCAGTATTTT. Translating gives CASSQDGIAGGHDTQYF.

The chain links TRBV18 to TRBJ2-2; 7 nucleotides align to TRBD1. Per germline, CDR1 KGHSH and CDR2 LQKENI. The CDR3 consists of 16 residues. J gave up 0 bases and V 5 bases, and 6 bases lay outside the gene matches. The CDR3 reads CASSSRDSANTGELFF. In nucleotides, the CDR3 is TGTGCCAGCTCATCCCGGGACAGCGCGAACACCGGGGAGCTGTTTTTT.

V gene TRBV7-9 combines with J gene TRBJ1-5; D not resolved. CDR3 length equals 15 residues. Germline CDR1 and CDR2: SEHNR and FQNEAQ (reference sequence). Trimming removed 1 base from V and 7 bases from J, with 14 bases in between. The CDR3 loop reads CASSLEGRNGQPQHF. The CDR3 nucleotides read TGTGCCAGCAGCTTAGAAGGGAGAAATGGACAGCCCCAGCATTTT.

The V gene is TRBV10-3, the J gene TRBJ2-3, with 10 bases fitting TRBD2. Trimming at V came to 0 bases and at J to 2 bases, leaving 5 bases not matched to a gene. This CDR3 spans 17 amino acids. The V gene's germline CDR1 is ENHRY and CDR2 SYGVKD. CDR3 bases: TGTGCCATCAGTGAGTCGAGAACTAGCGGGAACACAGATACGCAGTATTTT. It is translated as CAISESRTSGNTDTQYF.

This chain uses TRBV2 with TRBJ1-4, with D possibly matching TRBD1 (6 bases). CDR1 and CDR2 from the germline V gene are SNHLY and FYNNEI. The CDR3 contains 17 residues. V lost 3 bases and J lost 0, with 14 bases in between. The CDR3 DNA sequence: TGTGCCAGCAGTGACTTCACAGGGCAAACAACTAATGAAAAACTGTTTTTT. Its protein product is CASSDFTGQTTNEKLFF.

The CDR3 DNA sequence: TGTGCCATCAGTGACCCCTCCAGGACTAGCGGCACAGATACGCAGTATTTT. The encoded protein is CAISDPSRTSGTDTQYF. The chain employs TRBV10-3 and TRBJ2-3, with TRBD2 identical over 9 bases. V shed 3 bases, J shed 1 base, and the junction held 8 bases outside the gene matches. The CDR3 is 17 amino acids. Germline lookup yields CDR1 ENHRY and CDR2 SYGVKD.

CDR3 DNA: TGTGCCAGCAGGGCCGACACAGGGGAGTCAGGCTACACCTTC. It encodes CASRADTGESGYTF. V is TRBV2 and J is TRBJ1-2, with 7 bases matching TRBD1. V dropped 6 bases and J dropped 8; count of bases not matched to a gene: 12. The length of the CDR3 is 14 residues. The germline V gene has CDR1 SNHLY and CDR2 FYNNEI.

The CDR3 sequence: CASSAQGAGNTEAFF. The CDR3 DNA reads as TGTGCCAGTAGTGCACAGGGGGCGGGGAACACTGAAGCTTTCTTT. The chain employs TRBV19 and TRBJ1-1, with 9 bases that match TRBD1. This CDR3 is built from 15 residues. The V segment lost 5 bases and the J segment 1 base; nucleotides outside the gene matches: 5. CDR1 LNHDA and CDR2 SQIVND come from the germline V gene (reference sequence).

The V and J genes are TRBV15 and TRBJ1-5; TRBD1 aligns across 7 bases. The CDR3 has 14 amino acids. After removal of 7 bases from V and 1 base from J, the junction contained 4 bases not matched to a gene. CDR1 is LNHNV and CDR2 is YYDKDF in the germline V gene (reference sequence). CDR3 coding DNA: TGTGCCACCACGGGACAGATAAGCAATCAGCCCCAGCATTTT. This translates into CATTGQISNQPQHF.

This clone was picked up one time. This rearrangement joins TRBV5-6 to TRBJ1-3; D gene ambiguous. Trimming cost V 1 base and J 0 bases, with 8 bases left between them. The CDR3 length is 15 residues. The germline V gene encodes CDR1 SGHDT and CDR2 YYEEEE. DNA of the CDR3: TGTGCCAGCAGCTTGTACTCTGTCTCTGGAAACACCATATATTTT. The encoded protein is CASSLYSVSGNTIYF.

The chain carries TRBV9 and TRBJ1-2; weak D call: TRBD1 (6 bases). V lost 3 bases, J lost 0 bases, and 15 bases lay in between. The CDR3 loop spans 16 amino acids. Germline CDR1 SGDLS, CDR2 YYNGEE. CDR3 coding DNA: TGTGCCAGCAGCGAACATCCATGGACAGCTAACTATGGCTACACCTTC. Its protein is CASSEHPWTANYGYTF.

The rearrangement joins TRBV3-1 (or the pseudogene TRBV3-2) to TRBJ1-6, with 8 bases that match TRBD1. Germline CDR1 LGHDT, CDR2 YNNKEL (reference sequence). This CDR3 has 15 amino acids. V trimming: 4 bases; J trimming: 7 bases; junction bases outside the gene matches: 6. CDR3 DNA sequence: TGTGCCAGCAGCCCCCGGACAGGGTACAATTCACCCCTCCACTTT. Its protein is CASSPRTGYNSPLHF.